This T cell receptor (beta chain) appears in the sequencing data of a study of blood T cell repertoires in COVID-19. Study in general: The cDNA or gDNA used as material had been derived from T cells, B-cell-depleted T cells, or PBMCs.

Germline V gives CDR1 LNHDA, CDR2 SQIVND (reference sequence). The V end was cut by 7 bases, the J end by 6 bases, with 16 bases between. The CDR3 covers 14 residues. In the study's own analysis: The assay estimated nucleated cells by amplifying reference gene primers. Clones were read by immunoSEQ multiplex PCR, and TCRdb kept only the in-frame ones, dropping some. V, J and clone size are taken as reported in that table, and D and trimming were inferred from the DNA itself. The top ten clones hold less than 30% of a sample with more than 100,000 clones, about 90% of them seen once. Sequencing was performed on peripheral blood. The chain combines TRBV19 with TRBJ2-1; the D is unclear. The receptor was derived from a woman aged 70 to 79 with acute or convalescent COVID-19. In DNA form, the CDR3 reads TGTGCCAGTACGGCGGCTGCCCCGAGCAATGAGCAGTTCTTC. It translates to CASTAAAPSNEQFF.